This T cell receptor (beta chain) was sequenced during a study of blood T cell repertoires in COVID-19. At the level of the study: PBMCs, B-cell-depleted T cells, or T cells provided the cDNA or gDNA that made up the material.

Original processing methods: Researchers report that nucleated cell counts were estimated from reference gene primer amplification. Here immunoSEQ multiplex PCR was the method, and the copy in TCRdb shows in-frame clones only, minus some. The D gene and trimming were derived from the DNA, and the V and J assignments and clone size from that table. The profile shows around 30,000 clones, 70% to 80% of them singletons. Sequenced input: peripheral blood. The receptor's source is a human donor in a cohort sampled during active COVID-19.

The CDR3 loop is CASSPRGRGQPQHF. CDR3 in DNA: TGTGCCAGCAGCCCCAGGGGGCGGGGGCAGCCCCAGCATTTT. This chain connects TRBV5-5 to TRBJ1-5; TRBD1 agrees at 8 bases. This CDR3 has 14 amino acids. CDR1 SGHKS and CDR2 YYEKEE come from the germline V gene (reference sequence). V lost 4 bases, J lost 7 bases, and 7 bases stayed unmatched.